This TCR beta chain comes out of a study of T cells in Graves' hyperthyroidism and ophthalmopathy. The source material, RNA transcripts, was used to amplify TCR beta CDR3 regions. Primed by the HTBI set, a first-round RT-PCR was run on the TCR CDR3. TCRdb re-derived calls from the multiplex PCR reads in MiXCR, one entry per CDR3 protein. Found here are 500,000 to 550,000 distinct CDR3 sequences, just under 20% of them singletons; the top ten hold 47%. The V segment lost 3 bases and the J segment 1 base; nucleotides outside the gene matches: 7. The CDR3 totals 16 residues. Germline assignment: CDR1 SGHTA and CDR2 FQGTGA. Each diagnosis was grounded in clinical symptoms, serum thyroxine and TRAb, thyroid ultrasound, and orbital computed tomography. Study results and caveats: In simple terms, a model built on 13 V-J features told ophthalmopathy apart from stable hyperthyroidism. Appearing also in blood were most of the thyroid clonotypes expanded above 0.001.

This clonotype was seen repeatedly, ten times or more. No antigen is known for it. V gene TRBV7-3 combines with J gene TRBJ2-3; 7 nucleotides line up with TRBD2. Sequenced sample: blood. This receptor was identified in a man aged 35 to 55 with Graves' ophthalmopathy. This CDR3 is CASSFLGGGGTDTQYF. CDR3 in DNA: TGTGCCAGCAGCTTTTTGGGGGGGGGAGGCACAGATACGCAGTATTTT. Complete variable domain (other parts from reference TRBV7-3 and TRBJ2-3): GAGVSQTPSNKVTEKGKYVELRCDPISGHTALYWYRQSLGQGPEFLIYFQGTGAADDSGLPNDRFFAVRPEGSVSTLKIQRTERGDSAVYLCASSFLGGGGTDTQYFGPGTRLTVL.